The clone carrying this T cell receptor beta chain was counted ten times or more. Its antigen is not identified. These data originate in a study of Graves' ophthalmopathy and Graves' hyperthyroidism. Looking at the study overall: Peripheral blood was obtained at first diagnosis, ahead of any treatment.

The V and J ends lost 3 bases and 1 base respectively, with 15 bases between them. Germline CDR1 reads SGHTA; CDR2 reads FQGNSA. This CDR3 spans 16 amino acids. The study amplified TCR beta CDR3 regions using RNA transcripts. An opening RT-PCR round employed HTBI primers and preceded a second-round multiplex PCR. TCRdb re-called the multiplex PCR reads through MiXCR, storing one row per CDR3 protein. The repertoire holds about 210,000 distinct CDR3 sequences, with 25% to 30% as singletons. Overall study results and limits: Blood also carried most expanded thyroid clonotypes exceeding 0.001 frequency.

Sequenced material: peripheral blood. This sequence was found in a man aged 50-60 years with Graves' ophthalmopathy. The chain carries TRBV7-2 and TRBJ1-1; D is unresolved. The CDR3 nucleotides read TGTGCCAGCAGCTTCTTGTACTATGGAGGGAACACTGAAGCTTTCTTT. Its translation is CASSFLYYGGNTEAFF.